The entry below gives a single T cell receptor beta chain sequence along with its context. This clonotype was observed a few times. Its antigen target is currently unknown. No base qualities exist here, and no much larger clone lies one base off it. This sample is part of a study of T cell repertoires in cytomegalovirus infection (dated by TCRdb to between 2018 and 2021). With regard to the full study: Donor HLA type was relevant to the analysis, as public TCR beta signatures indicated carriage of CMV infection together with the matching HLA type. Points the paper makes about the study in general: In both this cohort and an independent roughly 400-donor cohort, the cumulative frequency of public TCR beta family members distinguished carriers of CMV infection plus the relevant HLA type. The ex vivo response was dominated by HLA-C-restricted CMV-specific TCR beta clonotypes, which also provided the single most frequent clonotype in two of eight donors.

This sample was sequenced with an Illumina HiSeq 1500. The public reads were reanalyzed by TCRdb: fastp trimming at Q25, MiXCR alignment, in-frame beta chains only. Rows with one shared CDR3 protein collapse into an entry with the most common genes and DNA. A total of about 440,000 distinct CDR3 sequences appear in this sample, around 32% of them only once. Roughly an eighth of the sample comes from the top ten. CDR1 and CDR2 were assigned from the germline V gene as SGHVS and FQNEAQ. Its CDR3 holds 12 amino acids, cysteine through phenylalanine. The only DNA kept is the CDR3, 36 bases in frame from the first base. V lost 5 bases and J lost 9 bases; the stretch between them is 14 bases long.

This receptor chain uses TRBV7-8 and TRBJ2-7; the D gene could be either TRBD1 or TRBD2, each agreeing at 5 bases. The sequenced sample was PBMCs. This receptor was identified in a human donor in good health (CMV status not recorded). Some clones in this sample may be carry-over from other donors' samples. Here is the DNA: TGTGCCAGCAGCCCCTTGGGGGACGTGCAGTACTTC. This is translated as CASSPLGDVQYF.